Following are 28 T cell receptor beta chains from one sample sequenced in a study of CD8 T cells in Susac syndrome. RNA totalling roughly 0.5 to 1 ug underwent reverse transcription with random hexamers. TCRdb analysed the immunoSEQ multiplex PCR reads with MiXCR anew, one entry per CDR3 protein. The sample yields some 200,000 distinct CDR3 sequences, roughly 94% seen once. Sequenced: CD8+ T cells from PBMCs. These receptors were obtained from a human donor with Susac syndrome.

This chain uses TRBV12-3 or TRBV12-4 with TRBJ2-4, with 8 bases lining up with TRBD1. With V trimmed by 3 bases and J by 5 bases, 6 bases remained unmatched. This CDR3 is 15 amino acids long. The CDR3 reads CASSFLPTGENIQYF. The CDR3 coding sequence is TGTGCCAGCAGTTTTCTTCCGACAGGGGAAAACATTCAGTACTTC.

V is TRBV19 and J is TRBJ1-1, with D possibly being TRBD1 (6 bases). This CDR3 comprises 16 residues. The ends were cut back, 3 bases at V and 2 bases at J, with 16 bases in the middle. Germline CDR1 and CDR2: LNHDA and SQIVND (reference sequence). The CDR3 region is CASSILPVDSNTEAFF. CDR3 nucleotide sequence: TGTGCCAGTAGTATTCTTCCAGTGGACAGTAACACTGAAGCTTTCTTT. Drawing the rest from reference TRBV19 and TRBJ1-1, the complete variable domain is DGGITQSPKYLFRKEGQNVTLSCEQNLNHDAMYWYRQDPGQGLRLIYYSQIVNDFQKGDIAEGYSVSREKKESFPLTVTSAQKNPTAFYLCASSILPVDSNTEAFFGQGTRLTVV.

The chain joins TRBV3-1 to TRBJ2-1, with D possibly being TRBD2 (6 bases). V gave up 2 bases and J gave up 8 bases, with 16 bases separating them. Germline V lookup: CDR1 LGHDT, CDR2 YNNKEL (reference sequence). The length of the CDR3 is 15 residues. CDR3 bases: TGTGCCAGCAGCCAACCCCGGGAGATGCTGGATGAGCAGTTCTTC. It codes for CASSQPREMLDEQFF.

The chain carries TRBV2 and TRBJ2-4; TRBD1 matches 7 bases. The germline V gene has CDR1 SNHLY and CDR2 FYNNEI. The CDR3 sequence is 13 residues long. With 0 bases clipped from V and 14 bases from J, the junction kept 7 bases outside the gene matches. The CDR3: CASSEALRDREYF. The CDR3 DNA follows: TGTGCCAGCAGTGAAGCGCTTCGTGACAGGGAGTACTTC.

The chain recombines TRBV5-4 with TRBJ2-3, with 7 positions matching TRBD2. J was trimmed by 1 base and V by 4 bases; bases with no gene match: 9. This CDR3 is 16 amino acids long. Germline assignment: CDR1 SGHNT and CDR2 YYREEE (reference sequence). The CDR3 nucleotides are TGTGCCAGCAGCCCGGGGTGGACTAGTGGCACAGATACGCAGTATTTT. This encodes CASSPGWTSGTDTQYF.

The chain has TRBV5-1 and TRBJ2-5, with 9 bases that match TRBD2. Germline V gene data show CDR1 as SGHRS and CDR2 as YFSETQ. This CDR3 contains 15 residues. J lost 5 bases, V lost 2 bases, and 7 bases had no gene match. CDR3 sequence reads: CASSFSSREGETQYF. CDR3 DNA: TGCGCCAGCAGCTTTAGTTCGCGGGAGGGGGAGACCCAGTACTTC.

The V gene is TRBV12-5, the J gene TRBJ1-2, with a tentative D call TRBD1 (5 bases). CDR3 length equals 16 residues. The V gene lost 1 base and the J gene lost 0 bases, with 12 bases spanning the gap. Germline CDR1 reads LGHNT; CDR2 reads FRNRAP. Written as DNA, the CDR3 is TGTGCTAGTGGTTTGGACAAGACAGATTCTAACTATGGCTACACCTTC. It is translated as CASGLDKTDSNYGYTF.

CDR3 nucleotides: TGTGCCAGCAGCTCGACTAGCGGCAATGAGCAGTTCTTC. It translates to CASSSTSGNEQFF. The chain joins TRBV4-2 to TRBJ2-1; 9 positions agree with TRBD2. CDR3 size: 13 residues. The V segment lost 5 bases and the J segment 6 bases; nucleotides outside the gene matches: 2. Germline loops: CDR1 LGHNA, CDR2 YNFKEQ.

The V gene is TRBV6-2 or TRBV6-3, the J gene TRBJ1-2, with TRBD1 matching over 8 bases. The CDR3 consists of 15 residues. The V gene's germline CDR1 is MNHEY and CDR2 SVGEGT. V dropped 5 bases and J dropped 4; count of bases not matched to a gene: 9. CDR3 residues: CASSDQGAQGYGYTF. The CDR3 coding sequence is TGTGCCAGCAGTGACCAGGGGGCGCAAGGCTATGGCTACACCTTC.

The CDR3 protein is CAWTTSSYEQYF. The CDR3 DNA is TGTGCCTGGACGACAAGTTCCTACGAGCAGTACTTC. This chain uses TRBV30 with TRBJ2-7; D not resolved. V gave up 4 bases and J gave up 1 base, with 8 bases separating them. The CDR3 contains 12 residues. Germline V lookup: CDR1 GTSNPN, CDR2 SVGIG (reference sequence).

The chain is built from TRBV4-2 and TRBJ1-1, with no clear D. V shed 0 bases and J shed 1 base, with 12 bases lying between them. Germline CDR1 LGHNA, CDR2 YNFKEQ. The CDR3 runs 16 residues. The CDR3 DNA reads as TGTGCCAGCAGCCAAGATTTTGTCGCGGGGAACACTGAAGCTTTCTTT. This codes for CASSQDFVAGNTEAFF.

This clonotype was seen once. This chain uses TRBV30 with TRBJ2-5; D is ambiguous. V was cut by 4 bases and J by 2 bases, with 11 bases left in between. The CDR3 runs to 13 residues. The germline gives CDR1 GTSNPN, CDR2 SVGIG (reference sequence). The CDR3 sequence: CAWTGSQQETQYF. In nucleotides, the CDR3 is TGTGCCTGGACTGGGTCCCAACAAGAGACCCAGTACTTC.

This clonotype was detected a few times. The V gene is TRBV30, the J gene TRBJ1-4; D possibly corresponds to TRBD1 (6 bases). The CDR3 sequence is 14 residues long. Trimming cost V 7 bases and J 4 bases, with 16 bases left between them. Germline V gene sequence: CDR1 GTSNPN, CDR2 SVGIG (reference sequence). The CDR3: CASRDTTYNEKLFF. CDR3 DNA: TGTGCCTCCCGGGACACCACTTATAATGAAAAACTGTTTTTT.

The rearrangement uses TRBV29-1 and TRBJ2-7, with a possible D match to TRBD1 (7 bases). The V end lost 0 bases, the J end lost 4 bases, and 13 bases lay between the germline ends. CDR1 is SQVTM, CDR2 ANQGSEA, per germline. The CDR3 has 14 amino acids. CDR3: CSVEEEGAGYEQYF. CDR3 bases: TGCAGCGTTGAAGAGGAGGGGGCCGGGTACGAGCAGTACTTC.

The J gene is TRBJ2-6, the V gene TRBV6-5, with a weak D call TRBD1 (7 bases). The CDR3 is 17 residues long. Germline-derived CDR1 and CDR2 are MNHEY and SVGAGI. V was pared by 6 bases and J by 1 base, with 16 bases between. The DNA for the CDR3 is TGTGCCAGCAGCTTACAGGGGAGGTGGTCTGGGGCCAACGTCCTGACTTTC. Its protein is CASSLQGRWSGANVLTF.

The J gene is TRBJ1-5, the V gene TRBV29-1; D is unclear. The CDR3 runs 12 residues. The V end lost 7 bases, the J end lost 5 bases, and 12 bases lay between the germline ends. Germline CDR1 and CDR2: SQVTM and ANQGSEA. The CDR3 loop reads CSGGENDQPQHF. In DNA, the CDR3 is TGCAGCGGTGGGGAGAACGATCAGCCCCAGCATTTT.

The V gene is TRBV28, the J gene TRBJ2-1; 9 bases map to TRBD2. This CDR3 comprises 16 residues. V shed 1 base and J 7 bases; nucleotides not matched to a gene: 8. The germline V gene encodes CDR1 MDHEN and CDR2 SYDVKM. CDR3 in DNA: TGTGCCAGCAGTTTATACAGTAGCGGGAGCGGTAATGAGCAGTTCTTC. Translated, it gives CASSLYSSGSGNEQFF.

This chain uses TRBV9 with TRBJ2-1; tentative D call: TRBD2 (6 bases). V was trimmed by 0 bases and J by 8 bases, leaving 18 bases between them. Germline V gene lookup returns CDR1 SGDLS and CDR2 YYNGEE. CDR3 size: 16 residues. The CDR3 loop reads CASSVDTSNTVHEQFF. The DNA of the CDR3 is TGTGCCAGCAGCGTAGATACTAGCAACACCGTCCATGAGCAGTTCTTC.

The chain carries TRBV27 and TRBJ2-7, with 11 bases identical to TRBD2. CDR1 is MNHEY and CDR2 is SMNVEV in the germline V gene (reference sequence). V lost 5 bases and J lost 3; bases outside the gene matches: 3. The CDR3 has 14 residues. The CDR3 DNA reads as TGTGCCAGCAGTCCGGGACTAGCGGTCTACGAGCAGTACTTC. It specifies CASSPGLAVYEQYF.

The rearrangement joins TRBV25-1 to TRBJ1-4; 9 bases line up with TRBD1. V gave up 1 base and J gave up 6 bases; unmatched junction bases: 3. Per the germline V gene, CDR1 is MGHDK and CDR2 is SYGVNS. CDR3 length: 15 amino acids. The CDR3 DNA follows: TGTGCCAGCAGTGAATTGCGGGACAGGGATGAAAAACTGTTTTTT. This gives the protein CASSELRDRDEKLFF.

The chain recombines TRBV10-3 with TRBJ2-2; 11 bases are shared with TRBD2. The CDR3 contains 16 residues. Germline values: CDR1 ENHRY, CDR2 SYGVKD. J gave up 0 bases and V 9 bases, and 6 bases lay outside the gene matches. The CDR3 reads CAMQTSGDPNTGELFF. The CDR3 nucleotides are TGTGCCATGCAGACTAGCGGGGACCCGAACACCGGGGAGCTGTTTTTT.

The chain joins TRBV6-1 to TRBJ2-3; TRBD2 agrees at 12 bases. The germline gives CDR1 MNHNS, CDR2 SASEGT. The CDR3 contains 16 residues. V lost 5 bases, J lost 5 bases, and 8 bases stayed unmatched. The CDR3 DNA is TGTGCCAGCAGTATATCTAGCGGGAGGGCCGAAGATACGCAGTATTTT. It codes for CASSISSGRAEDTQYF.

The V call is TRBV18, the J call TRBJ2-1, with a possible D match to TRBD2 (5 bases). CDR1 is KGHSH, CDR2 LQKENI, per germline. There are 16 residues in the CDR3. Trimming stripped 1 base from V and 6 bases from J, with 16 bases between. CDR3 residues: CASSPRRGSEVNEQFF. In DNA, the CDR3 is TGTGCCAGCTCACCACGCCGAGGGAGTGAGGTCAATGAGCAGTTCTTC.

This chain connects TRBV12-3 or TRBV12-4 to TRBJ2-7; no definite D call. The CDR3 is 14 residues long. V was shortened by 5 bases and J by 7 bases, with 18 bases between the two germline ends. Here the CDR3 reads CASSDDTPLGEQYF. The CDR3 DNA follows: TGTGCCAGCAGTGATGACACGCCTTTGGGGGAGCAGTACTTC.

The chain recombines TRBV7-9 with TRBJ1-4; TRBD1 might be the D (6 bases). V lost 0 bases to trimming and J lost 2 bases, with 7 bases between them. The CDR3 covers 15 residues. Germline V CDR1 and CDR2: SEHNR, FQNEAQ (reference sequence). CDR3 in DNA: TGTGCCAGCAGCTTAGCGGGGGCTACTAATGAAAAACTGTTTTTT. This encodes CASSLAGATNEKLFF.

The J gene is TRBJ1-5, the V gene TRBV18, with no clear D. The germline V gene encodes CDR1 KGHSH and CDR2 LQKENI. V dropped 8 bases and J dropped 1 base, with 6 bases sitting between them. The CDR3 sequence is 12 residues long. The CDR3 spells CASRGSNQPQHF. CDR3 nucleotide sequence: TGTGCCAGCCGTGGAAGCAATCAGCCCCAGCATTTT.

The gene calls are TRBV3-1 and TRBJ1-1; no definite D call. V lost 1 base, J lost 1 base, and 1 base lay in between. The CDR3 is 12 residues long. Per the germline V gene, CDR1 is LGHDT and CDR2 is YNNKEL (reference sequence). DNA of the CDR3: TGTGCCAGCAGCCAAGCGAACACTGAAGCTTTCTTT. This sequence encodes CASSQANTEAFF.

This chain uses TRBV20-1 with TRBJ1-5; the D gene is possibly TRBD1 (6 bases). With 3 bases removed from V and 3 bases from J, the gap between germline ends came to 12 bases. The CDR3 is 14 residues long. Germline V gene data show CDR1 as DFQATT and CDR2 as SNEGSKA (reference sequence). CDR3: CSARLGQINQPQHF. The CDR3 DNA follows: TGCAGTGCTAGGCTAGGACAGATCAATCAGCCCCAGCATTTT.